Listed here is a single TCR beta chain. Germline V lookup: CDR1 ENHRY, CDR2 SYGVKD. Trimming left V 6 bases short and J 3 bases short, with 12 bases between. CDR3 length: 13 amino acids. Authors' processing steps: Quantification of nucleated cells was approximated via reference gene primer amplification. Assay used: immunoSEQ multiplex PCR; TCRdb lists only in-frame clones, some missing. D and trimming come from the DNA, and the V and J calls and clone size come from that table. The profile shows 120,000 to 150,000 clones, roughly 90% of them singletons. The sample originates from a study of blood T cell repertoires in COVID-19. Study-wide context: Sites across the United States, Italy and Spain contributed samples from acute and convalescent COVID-19. T cells, B-cell-depleted T cells, or PBMCs provided the cDNA or gDNA that served as material.

This chain links TRBV10-3 with TRBJ2-7, with D perhaps matching TRBD1 (5 bases). The clonotype comes from a human donor in a cohort sampled during active COVID-19. The source material was peripheral blood. The chain's CDR3 is CAISTGEDYEQYF. The CDR3 DNA reads as TGTGCCATCAGCACAGGTGAGGACTACGAGCAGTACTTC.